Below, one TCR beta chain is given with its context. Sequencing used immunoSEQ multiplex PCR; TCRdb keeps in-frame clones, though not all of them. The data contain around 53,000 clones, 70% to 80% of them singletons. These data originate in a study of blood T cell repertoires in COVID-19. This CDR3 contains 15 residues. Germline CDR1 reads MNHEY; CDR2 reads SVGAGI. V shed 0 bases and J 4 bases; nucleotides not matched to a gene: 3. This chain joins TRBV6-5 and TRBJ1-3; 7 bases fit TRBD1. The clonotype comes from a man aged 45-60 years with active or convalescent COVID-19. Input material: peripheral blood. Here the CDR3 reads CASSYSGTAGNTIYF. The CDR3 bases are TGTGCCAGCAGTTACTCCGGGACAGCCGGAAACACCATATATTTT.